These T cell receptor beta chains were read from a single sample in a study of T cell responses to AZD1222 COVID-19 vaccine. The data were produced by immunoSEQ multiplex PCR, yet TCRdb's version contains in-frame clones alone and is incomplete. This table has approximately 120,000 clones, about 90% appearing once. The sequenced sample was peripheral blood, obtained on day 0 of MenACWY control vaccination. These receptors originate from an adult in good health. Each CDR3 is given with its conserved first and last residue. Each record gives: D gene, V gene, clone size, CDR3 length, J gene, CDR3 DNA, CDR3 protein. A D gene is named only where the DNA matches it firmly. Clone sizes are given selectively: once, few, many, or a class where the clone is expanded.

TRBD1	TRBV7-9	NA	15	TRBJ2-3	TGTGCCAGCAGCTTATCAGGGGGCAGTGCAGATACGCAGTATTTT	CASSLSGGSADTQYF
NA	TRBV19	NA	14	TRBJ1-2	TGTGCCAGTAGTCTGCTCGGGGCAGGGCCTGCTGACATCTTC	CASSLLGAGPADIF
TRBD1	TRBV15	NA	15	TRBJ1-1	TGTGCCACCAGCAGAGGAACAGGGGGTCAAACTGAAGCTTTCTTT	CATSRGTGGQTEAFF
NA	TRBV10-1	few	15	TRBJ1-1	TGCGCCAGCAGTGATTATGGGGCCATGAACACTGAAGCTTTCTTT	CASSDYGAMNTEAFF
NA	TRBV7-2	NA	14	TRBJ1-6	TGTGCCAGCAGCCTCGGGACGGGTAATTCACCCCTCCACTTT	CASSLGTGNSPLHF
NA	TRBV5-1	NA	13	TRBJ2-3	TGCGCCAGCATACGTCCCGGCACAGATACGCAGTATTTT	CASIRPGTDTQYF
TRBD2	TRBV7-2	NA	13	TRBJ2-7	TGTGCCAGCGGCACTAGCGGGAGGGCCCAGCAGTACTTC	CASGTSGRAQQYF
NA	TRBV5-4	NA	15	TRBJ1-3	TGTGCCAGCAGCCCCCGGGACGGTGGGGGGGCCACCATATATTTT	CASSPRDGGGATIYF
TRBD2	TRBV7-6	once	17	TRBJ2-1	TGTGCCAGCAGCTTAGCCGGGACTAGTAGCTCGGGGGTTGAGCAGTTCTTC	CASSLAGTSSSGVEQFF
NA	TRBV5-1	NA	14	TRBJ1-4	TGCGCCAGCAGCTCGCGGACTGGAAGTGAAAAACTGTTTTTT	CASSSRTGSEKLFF
NA	TRBV7-3	NA	15	TRBJ2-7	TGTGCCAGCAGCTTACGGGCAGTCCCCCCTTACGAGCAGTACTTC	CASSLRAVPPYEQYF
TRBD2	TRBV7-9	NA	18	TRBJ2-5	TGTGCCAGCAGCGGGGGGTCTTCTAGCGGGCCCCATGTAGAGACCCAGTACTTC	CASSGGSSSGPHVETQYF
NA	TRBV5-5	NA	15	TRBJ1-3	TGTGCCAGCCAAGAGCGGGGCAACTCTGGAAACACCATATATTTT	CASQERGNSGNTIYF
TRBD2	TRBV7-2	NA	17	TRBJ2-3	TGTGCCAGCAGCTTTGCCGGGACTAGCGGATTCACAGATACGCAGTATTTT	CASSFAGTSGFTDTQYF
NA	TRBV2	NA	12	TRBJ2-7	TGTGCCAGCAGGTCAGGACCAAACGAGCAGTACTTC	CASRSGPNEQYF
NA	TRBV28	NA	16	TRBJ2-3	TGTGCCAGCAGTTTCAGTCGGCTGATCCGCACAGATACGCAGTATTTT	CASSFSRLIRTDTQYF
TRBD2	TRBV27	once	15	TRBJ2-1	TGTGCCAGCAGTTTAATGGGGGAGGGCTACAATGAGCAGTTCTTC	CASSLMGEGYNEQFF
NA	TRBV14	NA	15	TRBJ2-1	TGTGCCAGCAGCCAAGAGATGGGAGTCAACAATGAGCAGTTCTTC	CASSQEMGVNNEQFF
NA	TRBV4-2	NA	18	TRBJ2-2	TGTGCCAGCAGCCAAGGGTTAGGCAGAACTACGAACACCGGGGAGCTGTTTTTT	CASSQGLGRTTNTGELFF
NA	TRBV5-1	NA	13	TRBJ2-2	TGCGCCAGCAGCTCAATCTACACCGGGGAGCTGTTTTTT	CASSSIYTGELFF
NA	TRBV29-1	NA	15	TRBJ2-1	TGCAGCGTTCAAGGAATGGGGGCCCAAAGGAATGAGCAGTTCTTC	CSVQGMGAQRNEQFF
TRBD1	TRBV3-1/TRBV3-2	NA	14	TRBJ2-2	TGTGCCAGCAGCCAGACAGGGCACACCGGGGAGCTGTTTTTT	CASSQTGHTGELFF
NA	TRBV6-2/TRBV6-3	NA	13	TRBJ2-1	TGTGCCAGCAGTCCCGACTACAACAATGAGCAGTTCTTC	CASSPDYNNEQFF
NA	TRBV10-2	NA	12	TRBJ1-1	TGCGCCAGCAGTGATCCTAACACTGAAGCTTTCTTT	CASSDPNTEAFF
NA	TRBV2	few	16	TRBJ2-2	TGTGCCAGCAAGAAAAAGGGCCAGAGGGGGACCGGGGAGCTGTTTTTT	CASKKKGQRGTGELFF
TRBD2	TRBV5-6	NA	14	TRBJ2-5	TGTGCCAGCAGCCTAGCGGGGCGCCAAGAGACCCAGTACTTC	CASSLAGRQETQYF
NA	TRBV18	NA	13	TRBJ2-5	TGTGCCAGCTCACGTGGGAGAAGGGAGACCCAGTACTTC	CASSRGRRETQYF
TRBD2	TRBV5-6	NA	13	TRBJ2-1	TGTGCCAGCAGCACGGGACTAGCCGCCCAGCAGTTCTTC	CASSTGLAAQQFF
TRBD2	TRBV2	NA	15	TRBJ2-5	TGTGCCAGCAGTGAAGCCAGCGGGGGGCAAGAGACCCAGTACTTC	CASSEASGGQETQYF
TRBD2	TRBV27	few	15	TRBJ2-1	TGTGCCAGCAGCCGAATAGCGGGGGGGACGTATGAGCAGTTCTTC	CASSRIAGGTYEQFF
NA	TRBV14	NA	16	TRBJ1-2	TGTGCCAGCAGCCAACGGACCGACCCCTTACGGCGGGGCTACACCTTC	CASSQRTDPLRRGYTF
NA	TRBV28	NA	14	TRBJ2-7	TGTGCCAGCGGGACAACGGGACTGCGGTACGAGCAGTACTTC	CASGTTGLRYEQYF
NA	TRBV7-2	NA	16	TRBJ2-5	TGTGCCAGCACCTCTCTTTTTCGACTGGGGGGCGAGACCCAGTACTTC	CASTSLFRLGGETQYF
TRBD1	TRBV5-6	NA	15	TRBJ1-6	TGTGCCAGCAAAAACCGGGACAGGGTTAGTTCACCCCTCCACTTT	CASKNRDRVSSPLHF
TRBD1	TRBV6-5	NA	16	TRBJ1-4	TGTGCCAGCAGTTACTCGTGGGACAGCACTAATGAAAAACTGTTTTTT	CASSYSWDSTNEKLFF
TRBD1	TRBV5-1	NA	15	TRBJ2-5	TGCGCCAGCAGCTTGCAGGGGGCGAATCCCGAGACCCAGTACTTC	CASSLQGANPETQYF
NA	TRBV19	few	14	TRBJ1-1	TGTGCCAGTAGTATTTATGGGCCCAGCACTGAAGCTTTCTTT	CASSIYGPSTEAFF
TRBD2	TRBV27	NA	15	TRBJ2-7	TGTGCCAGCAGTTTATCGCCTAGCGGGATCGTCGAGCAGTACTTC	CASSLSPSGIVEQYF
NA	TRBV6-2/TRBV6-3	NA	15	TRBJ2-5	TGTGCCAGCAGTTCAGGACTGAGTGACGCTGAGACCCAGTACTTC	CASSSGLSDAETQYF
TRBD1	TRBV5-6	NA	14	TRBJ1-6	TGTGCCAGCAGCTGGACAGGGGGCAGGTCACCCCTCCACTTT	CASSWTGGRSPLHF
NA	TRBV19	NA	15	TRBJ2-5	TGTGCCAGTAGCACCGGACGATGGGATGGAGAGACCCAGTACTTC	CASSTGRWDGETQYF
NA	TRBV7-9	NA	14	TRBJ1-6	TGTGCCAGCAGCCCGAATCTTCTTAATTCACCCCTCCACTTT	CASSPNLLNSPLHF
NA	TRBV19	NA	13	TRBJ2-1	TGTGCCAGTAGATCTGGAGGTGGCAATGAGCAGTTCTTC	CASRSGGGNEQFF
NA	TRBV18	NA	12	TRBJ1-4	TGTGCCAGCTCACCGTGGGGGGAAAAACTGTTTTTT	CASSPWGEKLFF
NA	TRBV11-2	NA	13	TRBJ1-1	TGTGCCAGCAGCTTAATGGCCGACACTGAAGCTTTCTTT	CASSLMADTEAFF
NA	TRBV9	NA	16	TRBJ2-1	TGTGCCAGCAGCGCCAGGGACGTGAGCTCCTACAATGAGCAGTTCTTC	CASSARDVSSYNEQFF
NA	TRBV19	NA	13	TRBJ1-2	TGTGCCAGTAGAAAACAGGTGGCTCCTGGCTACACCTTC	CASRKQVAPGYTF
TRBD1	TRBV19	NA	17	TRBJ1-2	TGTGCCAGTAGTCCGGGGACAGGGGGCACGCTTAACTATGGCTACACCTTC	CASSPGTGGTLNYGYTF
NA	TRBV7-9	NA	16	TRBJ2-5	TGTGCCAGCAGTGAATCGGGGGGCCCGGGAGAAGAGACCCAGTACTTC	CASSESGGPGEETQYF
TRBD1	TRBV4-2	NA	18	TRBJ2-7	TGTGCCAGCAGCCAAGATTCAGGGGACAGGGTGGAGACCTACGAGCAGTACTTC	CASSQDSGDRVETYEQYF
TRBD2	TRBV3-1/TRBV3-2	NA	17	TRBJ2-3	TGTGCCAGCAGCCAGGCGAGGACTAGCGGGATCACAGATACGCAGTATTTT	CASSQARTSGITDTQYF
NA	TRBV28	NA	15	TRBJ1-6	TGTGCCAGCAGTTTTAGGGGGGCCGTTAGTTCACCCCTCCACTTT	CASSFRGAVSSPLHF
TRBD1	TRBV7-3	NA	14	TRBJ2-1	TGTGCCAGCAGCCAAGGACAGGGGGCTAATGAGCAGTTCTTC	CASSQGQGANEQFF
TRBD1	TRBV6-5	NA	14	TRBJ1-2	TGTGCCAGCAGTACGCGACAGGGGTACTATGGCTACACCTTC	CASSTRQGYYGYTF
NA	TRBV5-8	NA	14	TRBJ1-5	TGTGCCAGCAGCTTGTCCTCTGCTACCGAGCCCCAGCATTTT	CASSLSSATEPQHF
NA	TRBV18	NA	15	TRBJ1-1	TGTGCCAGCTCACCATTTAATCGGAGAGACACTGAAGCTTTCTTT	CASSPFNRRDTEAFF
NA	TRBV29-1	few	13	TRBJ1-5	TGCAGCGTTGAAAGTCAGAGGAATCAGCCCCAGCATTTT	CSVESQRNQPQHF